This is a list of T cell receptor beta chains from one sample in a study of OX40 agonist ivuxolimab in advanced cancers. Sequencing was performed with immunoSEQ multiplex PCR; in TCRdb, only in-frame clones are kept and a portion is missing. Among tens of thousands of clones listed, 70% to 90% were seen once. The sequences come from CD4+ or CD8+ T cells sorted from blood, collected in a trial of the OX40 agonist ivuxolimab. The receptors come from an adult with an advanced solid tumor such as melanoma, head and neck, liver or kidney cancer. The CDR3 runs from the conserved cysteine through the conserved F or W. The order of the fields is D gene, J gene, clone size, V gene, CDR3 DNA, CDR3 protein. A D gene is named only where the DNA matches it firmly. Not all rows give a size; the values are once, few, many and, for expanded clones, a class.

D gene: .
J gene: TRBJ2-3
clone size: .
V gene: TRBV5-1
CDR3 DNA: TGCGCCAGCAGCTTGGTCGGGGATACGCAGTATTTT
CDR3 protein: CASSLVGDTQYF

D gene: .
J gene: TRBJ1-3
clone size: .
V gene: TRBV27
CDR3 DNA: TGTGCCAGCAGTTTCACAGGAGGGAGCTCTGGAAACACCATATATTTT
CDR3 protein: CASSFTGGSSGNTIYF

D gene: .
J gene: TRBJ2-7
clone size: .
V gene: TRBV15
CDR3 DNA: TGTGCCACCAGCAGAGAACAGCAATACGAGCAGTACTTC
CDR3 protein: CATSREQQYEQYF

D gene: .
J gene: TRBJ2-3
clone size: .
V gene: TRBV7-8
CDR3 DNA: TGTGCCAGCAGCCGCGCCCACAGCTTCACAGATACGCAGTATTTT
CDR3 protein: CASSRAHSFTDTQYF

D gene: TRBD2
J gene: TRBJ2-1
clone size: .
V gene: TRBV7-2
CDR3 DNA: TGTGCCAGCAGCGGGACTAGCGGGTACAATGAGCAGTTCTTC
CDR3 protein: CASSGTSGYNEQFF

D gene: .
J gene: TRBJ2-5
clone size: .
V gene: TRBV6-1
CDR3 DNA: TGTGCCAGCAGTGAATTCCTACAGGGAGTCAGCCAAGAGACCCAGTACTTC
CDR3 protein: CASSEFLQGVSQETQYF

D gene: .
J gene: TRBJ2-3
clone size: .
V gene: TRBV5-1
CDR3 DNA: TGCGCCAGCAGCTTGGACTCGGGCACAGATACGCAGTATTTT
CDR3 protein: CASSLDSGTDTQYF

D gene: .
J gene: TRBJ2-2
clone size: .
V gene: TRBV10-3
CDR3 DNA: TGTGCCATCAGTGGAACAGAGAACACCGGGGAGCTGTTTTTT
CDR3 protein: CAISGTENTGELFF

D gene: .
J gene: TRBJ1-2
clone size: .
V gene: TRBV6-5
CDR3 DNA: TGTGCCAGCAGCGGAAACTATGGCTACACCTTC
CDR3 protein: CASSGNYGYTF

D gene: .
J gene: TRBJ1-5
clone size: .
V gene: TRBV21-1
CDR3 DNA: TGTGCCAGCAGCACCCGACAGGGGGCCCGGGGACGCTTCAATCAGCCCCAGCATTTT
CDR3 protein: CASSTRQGARGRFNQPQHF

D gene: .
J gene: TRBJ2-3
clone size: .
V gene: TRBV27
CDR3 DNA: TGTGCCAGCTCTATGACGGAGGGCGCCGATACGCAGTATTTT
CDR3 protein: CASSMTEGADTQYF

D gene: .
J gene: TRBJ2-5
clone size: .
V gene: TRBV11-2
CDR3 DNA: TGTGCCAGCAGCTTAGCCCGGGGGGCACGAGAGACCCAGTACTTC
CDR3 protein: CASSLARGARETQYF

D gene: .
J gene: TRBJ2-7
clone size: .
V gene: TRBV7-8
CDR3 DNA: TGTGCCAGCAGCTCATTTGGCACCTACTCCTACGAGCAGTACTTC
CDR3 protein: CASSSFGTYSYEQYF

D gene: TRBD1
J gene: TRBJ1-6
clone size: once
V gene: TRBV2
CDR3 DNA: TGTGCCAGCATCCTGGGACAGGGCGGTTCACCCCTCCACTTT
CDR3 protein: CASILGQGGSPLHF

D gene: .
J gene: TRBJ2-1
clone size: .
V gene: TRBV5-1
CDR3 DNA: TGCGCCAGCAGCATCGGTTCCAATGAGCAGTTCTTC
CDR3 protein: CASSIGSNEQFF

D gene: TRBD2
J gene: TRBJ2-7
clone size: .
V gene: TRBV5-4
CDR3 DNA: TGTGCCAGCAGCGGACTAGCGGGTGGCGAGCAGTACTTC
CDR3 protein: CASSGLAGGEQYF

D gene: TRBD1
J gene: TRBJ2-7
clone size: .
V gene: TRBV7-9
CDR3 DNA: TGTGCCAGCAGCTTAGTAGGGGGCTTCTACGAGCAGTACTTC
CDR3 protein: CASSLVGGFYEQYF

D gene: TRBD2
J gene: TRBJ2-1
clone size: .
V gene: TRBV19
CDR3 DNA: TGTGCCAGTAGTGCTGCTGGGACTAGCGGGCCCGGTGAGCAGTTCTTC
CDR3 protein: CASSAAGTSGPGEQFF

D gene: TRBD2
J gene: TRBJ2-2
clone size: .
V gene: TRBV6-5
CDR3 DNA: TGTGCCAGCAGTTACAGCGGGGGGACAGGGGAGCTGTTTTTT
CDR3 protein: CASSYSGGTGELFF

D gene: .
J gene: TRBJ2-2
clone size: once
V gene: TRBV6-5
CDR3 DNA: TGTGCCATCAGACAGACCACCGGGGAGCTGTTTTTT
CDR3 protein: CAIRQTTGELFF